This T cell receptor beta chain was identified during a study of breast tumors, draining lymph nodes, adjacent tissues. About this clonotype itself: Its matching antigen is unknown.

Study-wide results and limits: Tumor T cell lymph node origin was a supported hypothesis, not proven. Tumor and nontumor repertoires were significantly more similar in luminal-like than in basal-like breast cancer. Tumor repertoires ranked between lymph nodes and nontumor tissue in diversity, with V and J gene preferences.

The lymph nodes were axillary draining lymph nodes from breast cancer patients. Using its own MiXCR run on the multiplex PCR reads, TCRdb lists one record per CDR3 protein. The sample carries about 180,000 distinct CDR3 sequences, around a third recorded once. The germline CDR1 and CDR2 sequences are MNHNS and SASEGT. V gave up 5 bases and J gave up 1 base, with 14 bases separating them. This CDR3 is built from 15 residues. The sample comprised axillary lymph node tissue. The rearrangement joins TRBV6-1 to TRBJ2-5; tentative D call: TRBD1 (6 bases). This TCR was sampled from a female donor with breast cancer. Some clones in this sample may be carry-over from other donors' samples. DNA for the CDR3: TGTGCCAGCAGTCAAGACAGGAGCCCCCAAGAGACCCAGTACTTC. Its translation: CASSQDRSPQETQYF.